Detailed here is one T cell receptor (beta chain). These data originate in a study of OX40 agonist ivuxolimab in advanced cancers. The protocol was immunoSEQ multiplex PCR, while the TCRdb copy is restricted to in-frame clones and leaves out a portion. The sample holds about 84,000 clones, 80% to 95% seen once. Deletions cut 5 bases from V and 6 bases from J, with 8 bases between. The germline V gene encodes CDR1 MNHEY and CDR2 SVGAGI. This CDR3 comprises 11 residues. This TCR was sampled from an adult with an advanced solid tumor such as melanoma, head and neck, liver or kidney cancer. The rearrangement joins TRBV6-5 to TRBJ2-7, with D tentatively TRBD1 (5 bases). Material: CD4+ or CD8+ T cells sorted from blood, obtained in a trial of the OX40 agonist ivuxolimab. CDR3 nucleotide sequence: TGTGCCAGCAGTCGACAGTCCGAGCAGTACTTC. Its translation: CASSRQSEQYF.